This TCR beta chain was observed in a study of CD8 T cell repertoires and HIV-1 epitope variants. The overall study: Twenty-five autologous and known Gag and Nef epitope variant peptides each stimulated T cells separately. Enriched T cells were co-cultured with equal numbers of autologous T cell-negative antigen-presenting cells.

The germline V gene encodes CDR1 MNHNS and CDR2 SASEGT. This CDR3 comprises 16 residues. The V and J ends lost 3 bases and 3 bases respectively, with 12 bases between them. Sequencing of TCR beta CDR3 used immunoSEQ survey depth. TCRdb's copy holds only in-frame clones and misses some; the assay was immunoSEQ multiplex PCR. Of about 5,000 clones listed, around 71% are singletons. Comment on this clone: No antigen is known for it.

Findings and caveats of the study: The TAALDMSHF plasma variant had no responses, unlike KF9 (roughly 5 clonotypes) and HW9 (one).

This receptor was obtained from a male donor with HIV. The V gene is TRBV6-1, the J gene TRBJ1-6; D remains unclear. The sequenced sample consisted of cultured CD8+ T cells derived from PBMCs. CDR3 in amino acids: CASSDDKYSYNSPLHF. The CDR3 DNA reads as TGTGCCAGCAGTGACGACAAGTACAGCTATAATTCACCCCTCCACTTT.